The clone carrying this T cell receptor (beta chain) was seen a few times. Antigen: not known. Unseparated into fractions, whole blood served as the source from which total RNA was extracted. These data belong to a study of human T cells and chemical hapten exposure. Study as a whole: There were per-sample TCR yield variations, arising mainly from small pooled library volume differences. Study-wide results and caveats: The study found that DPC sensitization did not change TCRs above 1 in 1000 frequency.

CDR3 length: 12 amino acids. The germline V gene encodes CDR1 MNHEY and CDR2 SVGEGT. J gave up 9 bases and V 6 bases, and 4 bases lay outside the gene matches. It was the library that attached unique molecular identifiers to individual cDNA molecules. In the original analysis: Sequenced samples showed a median of roughly 99,000 TCRs each, with counts running from around 20,000 to 690,000. TCRdb independently ran MiXCR on the reads; one entry per CDR3 protein. The V and J calls were determined by TCRdb, not by the authors. The table shows 95,000 to 150,000 distinct CDR3 sequences, with over 7% occurring only once.

The V and J genes are TRBV6-2 or TRBV6-3 and TRBJ2-1, with TRBD1 matching over 8 bases. The sample was whole blood. The source is a human donor in good health. Some clones in this sample may be carry-over from other donors' samples. The CDR3 is CASSPGQGEQFF. The CDR3 DNA sequence: TGTGCCAGCAGCCCCGGACAGGGTGAGCAGTTCTTC.